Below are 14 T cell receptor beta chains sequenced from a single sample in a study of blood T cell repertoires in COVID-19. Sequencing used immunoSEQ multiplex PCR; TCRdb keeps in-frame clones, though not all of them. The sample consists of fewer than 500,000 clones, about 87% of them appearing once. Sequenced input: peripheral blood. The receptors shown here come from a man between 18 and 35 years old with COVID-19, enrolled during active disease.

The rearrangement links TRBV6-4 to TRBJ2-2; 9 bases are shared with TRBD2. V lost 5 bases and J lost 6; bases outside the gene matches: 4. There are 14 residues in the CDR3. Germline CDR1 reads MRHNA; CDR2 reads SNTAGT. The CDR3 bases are TGTGCCAGCAGTCCTAGCGGGGAGTCCGGGGAGCTGTTTTTT. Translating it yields CASSPSGESGELFF.

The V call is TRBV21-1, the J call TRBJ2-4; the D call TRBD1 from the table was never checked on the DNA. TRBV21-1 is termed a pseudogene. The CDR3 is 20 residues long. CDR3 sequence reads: CASSPEVGLEGQGAKNIQYF. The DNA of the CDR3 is TGTGCCAGCAGCCCCGAGGTGGGTCTCGAGGGACAGGGGGCCAAAAACATTCAGTACTTC.

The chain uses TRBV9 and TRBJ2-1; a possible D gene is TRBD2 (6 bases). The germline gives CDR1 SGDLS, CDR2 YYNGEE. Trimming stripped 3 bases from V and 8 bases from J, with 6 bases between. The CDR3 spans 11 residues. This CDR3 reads CASSGLDEQFF. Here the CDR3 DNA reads TGTGCCAGCAGCGGACTAGATGAGCAGTTCTTC.

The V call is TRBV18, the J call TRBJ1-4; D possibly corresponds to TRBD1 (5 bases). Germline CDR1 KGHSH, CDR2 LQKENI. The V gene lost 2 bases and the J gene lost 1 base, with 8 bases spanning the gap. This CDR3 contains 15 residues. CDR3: CASSPIRVTNEKLFF. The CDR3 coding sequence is TGTGCCAGCTCACCAATCAGGGTAACTAATGAAAAACTGTTTTTT.

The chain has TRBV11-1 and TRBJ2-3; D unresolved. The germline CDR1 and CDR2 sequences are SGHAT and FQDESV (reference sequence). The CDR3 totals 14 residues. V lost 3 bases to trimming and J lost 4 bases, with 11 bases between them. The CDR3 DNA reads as TGTGCCAGCAGCTTTGGCGGATTCCCAGATACGCAGTATTTT. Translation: CASSFGGFPDTQYF.

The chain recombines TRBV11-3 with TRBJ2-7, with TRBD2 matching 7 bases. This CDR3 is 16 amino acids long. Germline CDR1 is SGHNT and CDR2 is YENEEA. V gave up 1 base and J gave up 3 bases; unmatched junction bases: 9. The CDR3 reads CASSLGAGTGGYEQYF. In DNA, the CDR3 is TGTGCCAGCAGCTTAGGAGCCGGGACGGGGGGCTACGAGCAGTACTTC.

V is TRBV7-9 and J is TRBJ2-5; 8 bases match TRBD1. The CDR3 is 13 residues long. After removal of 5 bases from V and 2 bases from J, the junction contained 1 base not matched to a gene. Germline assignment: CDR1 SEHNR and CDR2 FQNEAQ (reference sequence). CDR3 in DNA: TGTGCCAGCAGCCGACAGGGGCAAGAGACCCAGTACTTC. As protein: CASSRQGQETQYF.

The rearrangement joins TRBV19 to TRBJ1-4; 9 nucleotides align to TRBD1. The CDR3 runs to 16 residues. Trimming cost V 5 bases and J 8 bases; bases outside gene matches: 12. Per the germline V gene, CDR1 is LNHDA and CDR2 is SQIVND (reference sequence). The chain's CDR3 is CASSDLSGTGHEKLFF. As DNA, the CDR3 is TGTGCCAGTAGTGACCTATCCGGGACAGGGCACGAAAAACTGTTTTTT.

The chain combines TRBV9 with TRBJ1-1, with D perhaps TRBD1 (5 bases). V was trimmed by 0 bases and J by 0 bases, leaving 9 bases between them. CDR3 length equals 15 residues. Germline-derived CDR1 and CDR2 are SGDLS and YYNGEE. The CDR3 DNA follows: TGTGCCAGCAGCGTAGCGGGCAGGGTGAACACTGAAGCTTTCTTT. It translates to CASSVAGRVNTEAFF.

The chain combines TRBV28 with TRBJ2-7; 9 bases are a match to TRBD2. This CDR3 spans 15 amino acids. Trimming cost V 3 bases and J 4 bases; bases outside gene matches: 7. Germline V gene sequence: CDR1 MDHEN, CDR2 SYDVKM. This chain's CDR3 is CASSFRGGLAYEQYF. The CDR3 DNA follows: TGTGCCAGCAGTTTCCGAGGGGGACTAGCATACGAGCAGTACTTC.

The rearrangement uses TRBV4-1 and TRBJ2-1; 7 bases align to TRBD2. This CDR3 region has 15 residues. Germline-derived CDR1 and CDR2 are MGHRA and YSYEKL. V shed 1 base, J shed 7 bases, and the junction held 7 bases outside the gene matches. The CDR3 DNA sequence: TGCGCCAGCAGCCAAGTACTGGCTAGCGGAAATGAGCAGTTCTTC. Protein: CASSQVLASGNEQFF.

CDR3 sequence reads: CASSRGFAGELFF. Here the CDR3 DNA reads TGTGCTAGCTCCAGGGGTTTTGCCGGGGAGCTGTTTTTT. V usage is TRBV7-7 and J usage is TRBJ2-2; possible D gene TRBD1, 6 bases. The CDR3 length is 13 residues. Germline assignment: CDR1 SSHAT and CDR2 FNYEAQ (reference sequence). The full variable domain, in which reference TRBV7-7 and TRBJ2-2 provide the parts outside the CDR3, is GAGVSQSPRYKVTKRGQDVTLRCDPISSHATLYWYQQALGQGPEFLTYFNYEAQPDKSGLPSDRFSAERPEGSISTLTIQRTEQRDSAMYRCASSRGFAGELFFGEGSRLTVL.

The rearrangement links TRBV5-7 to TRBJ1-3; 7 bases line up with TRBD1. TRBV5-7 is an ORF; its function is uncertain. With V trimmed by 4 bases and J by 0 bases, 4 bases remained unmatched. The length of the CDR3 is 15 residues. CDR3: CASSQRGPSGNTIYF. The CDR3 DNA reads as TGTGCCAGCAGCCAAAGGGGGCCCTCTGGAAACACCATATATTTT.

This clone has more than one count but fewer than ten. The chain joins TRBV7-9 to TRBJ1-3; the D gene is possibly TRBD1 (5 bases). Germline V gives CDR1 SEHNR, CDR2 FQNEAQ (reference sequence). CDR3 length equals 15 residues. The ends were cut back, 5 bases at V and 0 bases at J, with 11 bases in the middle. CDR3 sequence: CASSPGLLSGNTIYF. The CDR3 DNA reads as TGTGCCAGCAGCCCGGGACTTCTCTCTGGAAACACCATATATTTT.